This is a list of T cell receptor beta chains from one sample in a study of T cell changes during pregnancy in multiple sclerosis. Repertoires were generated with immunoSEQ multiplex PCR, while TCRdb's copy carries only in-frame clones and drops some. This table has more than 60,000 clones, around 90% appearing once. The specimen comprised CD4+ T cells from peripheral blood mononuclear cells, sampled in the third trimester of pregnancy. The source of these receptors is a female donor in good health, enrolled as a control in a pregnancy study. Each CDR3 is given with its conserved first and last residue. The order of the fields is J gene, clone size, V gene, CDR3 length, D gene, CDR3 protein, CDR3 DNA. The D gene is left open where the match is weak. Only some rows state a clone size, as once, few, many or a class for expanded clones.

>TRBJ1-2|NA|TRBV4-3|16|TRBD1
CASSQEGGTGHYGYTF
TGCGCCAGCAGCCAAGAAGGGGGGACAGGGCACTATGGCTACACCTTC
>TRBJ1-2|NA|TRBV19|12|NA
CASSPLGQGYTF
TGTGCCAGTAGTCCCCTAGGACAGGGCTACACCTTC
>TRBJ2-7|once|TRBV7-9|13|NA
CASSFPTGVEQYF
TGTGCCAGCAGCTTCCCGACGGGGGTCGAGCAGTACTTC
>TRBJ2-7|NA|TRBV5-1|15|TRBD2
CASSPTSGASYEQYF
TGCGCCAGCAGCCCGACTAGCGGGGCCTCCTACGAGCAGTACTTC
>TRBJ1-2|NA|TRBV5-1|17|TRBD1
CASSARDRGEFSYGYTF
TGCGCCAGCAGCGCACGGGACAGGGGAGAATTTAGCTATGGCTACACCTTC
>TRBJ1-5|NA|TRBV28|12|TRBD1
CATGTGSQPQHF
TGTGCCACCGGGACAGGTAGTCAGCCCCAGCATTTT
>TRBJ1-1|NA|TRBV19|14|NA
CASSIEQLNTEAFF
TGTGCCAGTAGTATAGAACAGTTGAACACTGAAGCTTTCTTT
>TRBJ1-2|NA|TRBV29-1|14|NA
CSVGGQLGNYGYTF
TGCAGCGTCGGTGGACAACTTGGCAACTATGGCTACACCTTC
>TRBJ1-2|NA|TRBV19|13|TRBD1
CASGTGKSYGYTF
TGTGCCAGTGGGACAGGGAAGTCCTATGGCTACACCTTC
>TRBJ2-5|NA|TRBV7-2|17|TRBD2
CASSLGGPSGGEETQYF
TGTGCCAGCAGCTTAGGAGGGCCTAGCGGGGGGGAAGAGACCCAGTACTTC
>TRBJ1-5|once|TRBV19|15|NA
CASSPVRGSNQPQHF
TGTGCCAGTAGCCCGGTCAGGGGTTCTAATCAGCCCCAGCATTTT
>TRBJ2-5|NA|TRBV10-3|15|TRBD2
CAIRGSGGVQETQYF
TGTGCCATCAGGGGGAGCGGGGGGGTTCAAGAGACCCAGTACTTC
>TRBJ2-7|NA|TRBV29-1|11|TRBD1
CSGGQGHEQYF
TGCAGCGGTGGACAGGGCCACGAGCAGTACTTC
>TRBJ1-2|NA|TRBV6-5|14|NA
CASSSAAGDYGYTF
TGTGCCAGCAGTAGTGCAGCGGGGGACTATGGCTACACCTTC
>TRBJ2-3|NA|TRBV7-2|16|NA
CASSLSSPGGTDTQYF
TGTGCCAGCAGCTTATCTAGCCCGGGCGGCACAGATACGCAGTATTTT
>TRBJ2-7|NA|TRBV11-2|16|NA
CASSQGGQHISYEQYF
TGTGCCAGCAGCCAAGGCGGACAGCATATTTCCTACGAGCAGTACTTC
>TRBJ2-1|NA|TRBV30|18|TRBD2
CAWSVDRVGLAGPKGQFF
TGTGCCTGGAGTGTAGATCGTGTAGGACTAGCGGGGCCCAAGGGGCAGTTCTTC
>TRBJ1-6|NA|TRBV2|14|TRBD1
CASRSEGQDSPLHF
TGTGCCAGCAGGTCCGAGGGACAGGATTCACCCCTCCACTTT
>TRBJ1-5|NA|TRBV6-6|14|NA
CASSYRSGGMAQHF
TGTGCCAGCAGTTACCGCTCGGGGGGAATGGCCCAGCATTTT
>TRBJ1-1|NA|TRBV10-3|11|NA
CAIRGVTEAFF
TGTGCCATCAGGGGAGTCACTGAAGCTTTCTTT
>TRBJ2-1|NA|TRBV19|18|TRBD2
CASSSSRLAPSYNNEQFF
TGTGCCAGTAGTTCTTCCCGACTAGCTCCCTCCTACAACAATGAGCAGTTCTTC
>TRBJ1-1|NA|TRBV7-3|15|TRBD1
CASSLWDREVTEAFF
TGTGCCAGCAGCCTCTGGGACAGGGAAGTTACTGAAGCTTTCTTT
>TRBJ2-5|NA|TRBV5-1|16|TRBD2
CASSLPSGGASETQYF
TGCGCCAGCAGCCTTCCTAGCGGGGGGGCCTCGGAGACCCAGTACTTC
>TRBJ2-7|NA|TRBV7-3|15|TRBD2
CASSIKAGGQYEQYF
TGTGCCAGCAGCATCAAAGCGGGGGGGCAATACGAGCAGTACTTC
>TRBJ1-1|NA|TRBV11-3|13|TRBD1
CASSPLSRGQAFF
TGTGCCAGCAGCCCCCTCTCGAGGGGGCAAGCTTTCTTT
>TRBJ2-2|NA|TRBV9|16|NA
CASSVELGDPTGELFF
TGTGCCAGCAGCGTAGAACTCGGAGACCCCACCGGGGAGCTGTTTTTT
>TRBJ1-4|NA|TRBV4-2|16|TRBD1
CASSPSTSTGNEKLFF
TGTGCCAGCAGCCCCTCGACATCGACAGGGAATGAAAAACTGTTTTTT
>TRBJ2-3|once|TRBV4-2|20|TRBD2
CASSQEFLAGGPVLTDTQYF
TGTGCCAGCAGCCAAGAATTTTTGGCGGGGGGCCCCGTGCTCACAGATACGCAGTATTTT
>TRBJ2-3|NA|TRBV10-3|13|TRBD2
CAGRGGVTDTQYF
TGTGCCGGACGGGGGGGGGTCACAGATACGCAGTATTTT
>TRBJ2-7|NA|TRBV30|11|NA
CAWSGSYEQYF
TGTGCCTGGAGCGGCTCCTACGAGCAGTACTTC
>TRBJ2-1|NA|TRBV5-1|16|TRBD2
CASSLEPSGGRGEQFF
TGCGCCAGCAGCTTGGAACCTAGCGGGGGACGGGGTGAGCAGTTCTTC